A selection of T cell receptor beta chains follows, all from one sample in a study of T cell responses to AZD1222 COVID-19 vaccine. The repertoire was sequenced with immunoSEQ multiplex PCR; TCRdb's copy has only in-frame clones and lacks some. This table holds 150,000 to 200,000 clones, around nine tenths found once. Specimen: peripheral blood, collected 28 days after the second AZD1222 dose. The receptors were gathered from an adult who received the AZD1222 COVID-19 vaccine. The CDR3 runs from the conserved cysteine through the conserved F or W. D genes are given only for firm matches. A clone size is listed for some rows: how often the clone was seen (once, few, many), or a class if it is expanded.

cdr3_aa cdr3_nt clone_size v_call d_call j_call
CASSFSGDQSYGYTF TGTGCCAGCTCATTTTCAGGGGACCAATCCTATGGCTACACCTTC . TRBV18 . TRBJ1-2
CASSSQEWINGNTIYF TGTGCCAGCAGCTCACAGGAATGGATTAACGGAAACACCATATATTTT . TRBV7-9 . TRBJ1-3
CASSPWRRENEQFF TGTGCCAGCAGCCCTTGGAGGCGGGAGAATGAGCAGTTCTTC . TRBV7-2 TRBD2 TRBJ2-1
CASSQEQDNTEAFF TGTGCCAGCAGCCAAGAGCAGGACAACACTGAAGCTTTCTTT . TRBV3-1/TRBV3-2 . TRBJ1-1
CASSLGGLAGGPAGELFF TGTGCCAGCAGCTTGGGGGGACTAGCGGGAGGGCCCGCCGGGGAGCTGTTTTTT . TRBV7-3 TRBD2 TRBJ2-2
CASSLEGGPYEQYF TGTGCCAGCAGCTTGGAAGGGGGGCCCTACGAGCAGTACTTC once TRBV5-6 . TRBJ2-7
CAISAAFGRGLDTEAFF TGTGCCATCAGTGCAGCGTTCGGCAGGGGGCTGGACACTGAAGCTTTCTTT . TRBV10-3 TRBD1 TRBJ1-1
CASSLGQGGYEQYF TGTGCCAGCAGTTTAGGGCAGGGGGGTTACGAGCAGTACTTC once TRBV27 . TRBJ2-7
CASSLQGGPYNEQFF TGTGCCAGCAGCCTACAGGGGGGGCCCTACAATGAGCAGTTCTTC . TRBV5-5 . TRBJ2-1
CSASFAGGRGEQFF TGCAGTGCTAGTTTTGCGGGAGGGCGTGGTGAGCAGTTCTTC once TRBV20-1 TRBD2 TRBJ2-1